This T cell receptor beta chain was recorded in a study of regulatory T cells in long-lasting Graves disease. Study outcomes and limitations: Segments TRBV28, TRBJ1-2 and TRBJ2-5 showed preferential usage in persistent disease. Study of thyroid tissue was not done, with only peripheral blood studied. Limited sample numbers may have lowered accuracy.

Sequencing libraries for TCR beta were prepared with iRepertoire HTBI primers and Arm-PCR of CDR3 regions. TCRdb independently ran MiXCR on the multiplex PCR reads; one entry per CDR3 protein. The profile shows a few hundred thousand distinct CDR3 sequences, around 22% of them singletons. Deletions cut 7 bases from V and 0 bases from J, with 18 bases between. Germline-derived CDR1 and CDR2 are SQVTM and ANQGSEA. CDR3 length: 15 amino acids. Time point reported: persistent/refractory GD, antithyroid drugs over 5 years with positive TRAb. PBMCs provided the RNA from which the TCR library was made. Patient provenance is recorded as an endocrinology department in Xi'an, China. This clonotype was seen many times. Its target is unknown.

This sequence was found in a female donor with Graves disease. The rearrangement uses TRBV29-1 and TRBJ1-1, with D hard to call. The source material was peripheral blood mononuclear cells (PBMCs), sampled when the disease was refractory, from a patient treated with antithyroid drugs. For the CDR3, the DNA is TGCAGCGCCGGAAGGTCTGCAGAAGTGAACACTGAAGCTTTCTTT. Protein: CSAGRSAEVNTEAFF.